Presented here are 31 T cell receptor beta chains from one specimen sequenced in a study of T cell responses to AZD1222 COVID-19 vaccine. Some clones are missing from TCRdb's copy, which holds only in-frame ones; the method was immunoSEQ multiplex PCR. The data contain 90,000 to 150,000 clones, 70% to 90% of them seen just once; the ten biggest clones take up approximately 3.4%. The source was peripheral blood, collected 28 days after the second AZD1222 dose. The receptors were sampled from an adult who received the AZD1222 COVID-19 vaccine.

On this clone: A read error may account for a junction end that differs from germline. The chain uses TRBV7-7 and TRBJ2-2; 11 bases agree with TRBD1. This CDR3 spans 15 amino acids. The germline CDR1 and CDR2 sequences are SSHAT and FNYEAQ (reference sequence). CDR3 DNA sequence: TGTGCTAGCAGCCCCGGACAGGGGGCCTCTGGGGAGCTGTTTTTT. It translates to CASSPGQGASGELFF. Full variable domain (missing parts from reference TRBV7-7 and TRBJ2-2): GAGVSQSPRYKVTKRGQDVTLRCDPISSHATLYWYQQALGQGPEFLTYFNYEAQPDKSGLPSDRFSAERPEGSISTLTIQRTEQRDSAMYRCASSPGQGASGELFFGEGSRLTVL.

The V gene is TRBV30, the J gene TRBJ2-7; no clear D. Germline loops: CDR1 GTSNPN, CDR2 SVGIG (reference sequence). V was cut by 0 bases and J by 6 bases, with 6 bases left in between. The CDR3 length is 11 residues. Here the CDR3 reads CAWSVSVEQYF. The DNA of the CDR3 is TGTGCCTGGAGTGTCTCGGTCGAGCAGTACTTC.

This clone was detected once. The genes are TRBV28 and TRBJ2-1; TRBD2 aligns across 9 bases. From germline, CDR1 is MDHEN and CDR2 SYDVKM. The CDR3 is 15 amino acids. The V segment lost 7 bases and the J segment 2 bases; nucleotides outside the gene matches: 6. The CDR3 sequence: CASNPGLAAYNEQFF. The CDR3 DNA reads TGTGCCAGCAATCCGGGACTAGCAGCCTACAATGAGCAGTTCTTC.

This clone was observed a single time. This chain uses TRBV9 with TRBJ2-3, with 7 bases identical to TRBD2. CDR1 is SGDLS and CDR2 is YYNGEE in the germline V gene. The CDR3 runs 15 residues. After removal of 4 bases from V and 2 bases from J, the junction contained 7 bases not matched to a gene. CDR3 sequence: CASSPRRGNTDTQYF. The CDR3 nucleotides read TGTGCCAGCAGCCCCCGGCGGGGGAACACAGATACGCAGTATTTT.

The gene calls are TRBV7-9 and TRBJ1-2; D gene uncertain. The germline CDR1 and CDR2 sequences are SEHNR and FQNEAQ (reference sequence). The CDR3 consists of 13 residues. V was trimmed by 2 bases and J by 5 bases, leaving 9 bases between them. CDR3 in amino acids: CASSLPGRYGYTF. CDR3 sequence (DNA): TGTGCCAGCAGCTTACCCGGTCGTTATGGCTACACCTTC. The entire variable domain, with the rest obtained from reference TRBV7-9 and TRBJ1-2, is as follows: DTGVSQNPRHKITKRGQNVTFRCDPISEHNRLYWYRQTLGQGPEFLTYFQNEAQLEKSRLLSDRFSAERPKGSFSTLEIQRTEQGDSAMYLCASSLPGRYGYTFGSGTRLTVV.

This chain connects TRBV7-9 to TRBJ1-2; D is possibly TRBD1 (6 bases). The V gene lost 7 bases and the J gene lost 1 base, with 13 bases spanning the gap. This CDR3 is built from 14 residues. Germline CDR1 and CDR2: SEHNR and FQNEAQ (reference sequence). CDR3 amino acids: CASTPDRYNYGYTF. The CDR3 DNA follows: TGTGCCAGCACCCCGGACAGATATAACTATGGCTACACCTTC.

The chain is built from TRBV6-5 and TRBJ2-7; D is unresolved. The CDR3 has 14 residues. V was trimmed by 7 bases and J by 2 bases, leaving 15 bases between them. Germline lookup yields CDR1 MNHEY and CDR2 SVGAGI. CDR3 coding DNA: TGTGCCAGCACCCCAGCGAGCAACGCCTACGAGCAGTACTTC. It yields the protein CASTPASNAYEQYF.

V usage is TRBV2 and J usage is TRBJ2-5; no firm D call. The CDR3 sequence is 11 residues long. Trimming removed 7 bases at V and 9 bases at J, with 12 bases between. Germline CDR1 reads SNHLY; CDR2 reads FYNNEI. CDR3 bases: TGTGCCAGCACTACAATGACCCCCCAGTACTTC. Protein sequence: CASTTMTPQYF.

The chain recombines TRBV7-9 with TRBJ2-1; 7 bases are a match to TRBD2. The CDR3 contains 16 residues. J lost 2 bases, V lost 4 bases, and 8 bases had no gene match. Germline CDR1 reads SEHNR; CDR2 reads FQNEAQ (reference sequence). The CDR3 DNA is TGTGCCAGCAGCTCCCAGCGGGGAGCGACCTACAATGAGCAGTTCTTC. It yields the protein CASSSQRGATYNEQFF.

CDR3 nucleotide sequence: TGTGCCAGCAGCCCGCTCGGGAGTCTGGACTATGGCTACACCTTC. Protein sequence: CASSPLGSLDYGYTF. The J gene is TRBJ1-2, the V gene TRBV7-3; no firm D call. The CDR3 spans 15 residues. Deletions cut 5 bases from V and 3 bases from J, with 16 bases between. Germline CDR1 and CDR2: SGHTA and FQGTGA. Full variable domain (outside the CDR3, taken from reference TRBV7-3 and TRBJ1-2): GAGVSQTPSNKVTEKGKYVELRCDPISGHTALYWYRQSLGQGPEFLIYFQGTGAADDSGLPNDRFFAVRPEGSVSTLKIQRTERGDSAVYLCASSPLGSLDYGYTFGSGTRLTVV.

The DNA for the CDR3 is TGTGCCAGTAGCCCGCGCAGGGGAGATTACGAGCAGTACTTC. Encoded protein: CASSPRRGDYEQYF. The chain combines TRBV19 with TRBJ2-7; tentative D call: TRBD1 (6 bases). The CDR3 covers 14 residues. Trimming shortened V by 6 bases and J by 4 bases, and 16 bases separated the two germline ends. Germline CDR1 and CDR2: LNHDA and SQIVND (reference sequence).

This clone was picked up one time. This chain uses TRBV6-5 with TRBJ1-1, with D unclear. Germline V lookup: CDR1 MNHEY, CDR2 SVGAGI. The CDR3 is 13 residues long. V was pared by 6 bases and J by 0 bases, with 8 bases between. Here the CDR3 DNA reads TGTGCCAGCAGGGAGAGAATGAACACTGAAGCTTTCTTT. It codes for CASRERMNTEAFF.

V usage is TRBV11-1 and J usage is TRBJ1-1; D uncertain. The CDR3 has 14 residues. The V gene lost 5 bases and the J gene lost 0 bases, with 10 bases spanning the gap. From germline, CDR1 is SGHAT and CDR2 FQDESV (reference sequence). CDR3 sequence reads: CASSPGSMNTEAFF. CDR3 DNA sequence: TGTGCCAGCAGCCCCGGGTCCATGAACACTGAAGCTTTCTTT. Filled out from reference TRBV11-1 and TRBJ1-1, the complete variable domain reads EAEVAQSPRYKITEKSQAVAFWCDPISGHATLYWYRQILGQGPELLVQFQDESVVDDSQLPKDRFSAERLKGVDSTLKIQPAELGDSAMYLCASSPGSMNTEAFFGQGTRLTVV.

V is TRBV27 and J is TRBJ1-3, with a tentative D call TRBD1 (6 bases). V dropped 5 bases and J dropped 0 bases, with 26 bases sitting between them. Germline V CDR1 and CDR2: MNHEY, SMNVEV (reference sequence). This CDR3 contains 20 residues. The CDR3 loop reads CASSPLARGLQPRSGNTIYF. As DNA, the CDR3 is TGTGCCAGCAGTCCCCTCGCCCGGGGGCTCCAACCACGCTCTGGAAACACCATATATTTT.

The chain carries TRBV3-1 (or the pseudogene TRBV3-2) and TRBJ2-7, with 13 nucleotides matching TRBD2. The CDR3 has 14 amino acids. Germline V gives CDR1 LGHDT, CDR2 YNNKEL (reference sequence). The J segment lost 5 bases and the V segment lost 5 bases, leaving 3 bases of the junction unmatched. Here the CDR3 reads CASSGLAGANEQYF. The CDR3 DNA follows: TGTGCCAGCAGCGGACTAGCGGGAGCAAACGAGCAGTACTTC.

V is TRBV10-3 and J is TRBJ1-3; D is unclear. The V and J ends lost 10 bases and 0 bases respectively, with 4 bases between them. The CDR3 is 11 residues long. Germline CDR1 reads ENHRY; CDR2 reads SYGVKD. This chain's CDR3 is CATLSGNTIYF. The CDR3 DNA sequence: TGTGCCACCCTCTCTGGAAACACCATATATTTT.

The chain recombines TRBV3-1 (or the pseudogene TRBV3-2) with TRBJ1-1; D ambiguous. Trimming removed 1 base from V and 4 bases from J, with 4 bases in between. The CDR3 covers 12 residues. Germline V gene data show CDR1 as LGHDT and CDR2 as YNNKEL (reference sequence). CDR3 protein: CASSQVGTEAFF. The CDR3 DNA sequence: TGTGCCAGCAGCCAAGTTGGCACTGAAGCTTTCTTT.

This clone was seen only a few times. The sample has other DNA sequences that encode this CDR3 too. V and J are TRBV5-4 and TRBJ1-6; 10 positions match TRBD1. Losses at the gene ends were 4 bases for V and 7 bases for J; bases not matched to a gene: 5. Per germline, CDR1 SGHNT and CDR2 YYREEE (reference sequence). This CDR3 region has 15 residues. For the CDR3, the DNA is TGTGCCAGCAGCCGGGACAGGGGAAGGAATTCACCCCTCCACTTT. This translates into CASSRDRGRNSPLHF.

The J gene is TRBJ1-6, the V gene TRBV18; TRBD1 matches 7 bases. The CDR3 is 17 amino acids. Germline assignment: CDR1 KGHSH and CDR2 LQKENI. V lost 6 bases, J lost 7 bases, and 15 bases stayed unmatched. DNA for the CDR3: TGTGCCAGCTCCGTGGTGGAAACAGGGGCCTTCAATTCACCCCTCCACTTT. It translates to CASSVVETGAFNSPLHF.

V is TRBV11-3 and J is TRBJ1-3, with D hard to call. V lost 3 bases and J 4 bases, leaving 13 bases between the germline ends. CDR1 SGHNT and CDR2 YENEEA come from the germline V gene. The CDR3 totals 15 residues. The DNA for the CDR3 is TGTGCCAGCAGCTTCGGAGGGCCCTCCGGAAACACCATATATTTT. It codes for CASSFGGPSGNTIYF.

This clone was seen a single time. The CDR3 DNA follows: TGCGCCAGCAGCCAAGAGTGGGTCTCTACGGCTAATGAAAAACTGTTTTTT. Translated: CASSQEWVSTANEKLFF. The rearrangement joins TRBV4-1 to TRBJ1-4; D uncertain. The germline gives CDR1 MGHRA, CDR2 YSYEKL. This CDR3 spans 17 amino acids. V was trimmed by 0 bases and J by 3 bases, leaving 14 bases between them.

This chain uses TRBV18 with TRBJ1-2; D remains unclear. CDR3 length: 13 residues. The germline CDR1 and CDR2 sequences are KGHSH and LQKENI. Trimming removed 3 bases at V and 8 bases at J, with 13 bases between. In DNA form, the CDR3 reads TGTGCCAGCTCACCGTCCGACGTGAGAGGCTACACCTTC. This translates into CASSPSDVRGYTF.

The chain couples TRBV7-3 to TRBJ1-4; D perhaps matches TRBD1 (5 bases). Per germline, CDR1 SGHTA and CDR2 FQGTGA. Trimming cost V 1 base and J 8 bases, with 8 bases left between them. This CDR3 has 13 amino acids. CDR3 nucleotide sequence: TGTGCCAGCAGCTTAAGACAGAGAGAAAAACTGTTTTTT. Translating gives CASSLRQREKLFF.

CDR3 residues: CASSPPTGGTEAFF. For the CDR3, the DNA is TGTGCCAGCAGCCCCCCCACAGGGGGCACTGAAGCTTTCTTT. The genes are TRBV9 and TRBJ1-1; 8 nucleotides align to TRBD1. This CDR3 region has 14 residues. Germline V gives CDR1 SGDLS, CDR2 YYNGEE. Germline trimming cut 4 bases from V and 4 bases from J; bases unmatched to any gene: 6.

The chain joins TRBV20-1 to TRBJ2-6; TRBD2 agrees at 11 bases. J gave up 4 bases and V 3 bases, and 8 bases lay outside the gene matches. Germline CDR1 is DFQATT and CDR2 is SNEGSKA (reference sequence). The CDR3 contains 17 residues. The CDR3 loop is CSASLLAGAHGANVLTF. CDR3 bases: TGCAGTGCTAGTCTACTAGCGGGAGCGCACGGGGCCAACGTCCTGACTTTC.

V usage is TRBV11-2 and J usage is TRBJ2-1; D might be TRBD1 (5 bases). V lost 5 bases and J lost 8, with 16 bases in between. This CDR3 contains 14 residues. Germline CDR1 is SGHAT and CDR2 is FQNNGV. CDR3 in amino acids: CASSPRPSRDEQFF. For the CDR3, the DNA is TGTGCCAGCAGCCCCCGCCCATCCAGGGATGAGCAGTTCTTC.

The chain combines TRBV28 with TRBJ2-7, with D perhaps TRBD2 (5 bases). Germline assignment: CDR1 MDHEN and CDR2 SYDVKM. Trimming left V 8 bases short and J 5 bases short, with 19 bases between. The CDR3 covers 14 residues. The CDR3 bases are TGTGCCAGCGAACCCATGAGGGCTTTGGACGAGCAGTACTTC. Its protein is CASEPMRALDEQYF. The full variable domain, rest sourced from reference TRBV28 and TRBJ2-7, is DVKVTQSSRYLVKRTGEKVFLECVQDMDHENMFWYRQDPGLGLRLIYFSYDVKMKEKGDIPEGYSVSREKKERFSLILESASTNQTSMYLCASEPMRALDEQYFGPGTRLTVT.

CDR3 sequence reads: CASKEGGTTNEKLFF. CDR3 nucleotide sequence: TGTGCCAGCAAGGAAGGGGGAACTACTAATGAAAAACTGTTTTTT. J is TRBJ1-4 and V is TRBV2; the D gene is possibly TRBD1 (6 bases). Trimming cost V 7 bases and J 2 bases, with 14 bases left between them. CDR3 length equals 15 residues. Per the germline V gene, CDR1 is SNHLY and CDR2 is FYNNEI.

This sequence joins TRBV7-6 and TRBJ1-3; unclear D gene. Germline values: CDR1 SGHVS, CDR2 FNYEAQ. V lost 5 bases and J 4 bases, leaving 18 bases between the germline ends. This CDR3 has 16 amino acids. The CDR3 DNA sequence: TGTGCCAGCAGCACCAGAGGGTGGAGGGCCGGAAACACCATATATTTT. Encoded protein: CASSTRGWRAGNTIYF.

The J gene is TRBJ1-1, the V gene TRBV12-5; D gene ambiguous. V lost 0 bases, J lost 4 bases, and 3 bases lay in between. The CDR3 loop spans 12 amino acids. CDR1 and CDR2 from the germline V gene are LGHNT and FRNRAP. CDR3 in amino acids: CASGLVGTEAFF. The CDR3, as DNA: TGTGCTAGTGGTTTGGTCGGCACTGAAGCTTTCTTT.

The V and J genes are TRBV24-1 and TRBJ2-5, with 8 bases matching TRBD1. This CDR3 has 14 amino acids. Germline assignment: CDR1 KGHDR and CDR2 SFDVKD. The V gene end was trimmed by 3 bases and the J gene end by 5 bases; junction bases not matched to a gene: 4. CDR3 protein: CATSDIQGVETQYF. The CDR3 DNA follows: TGTGCCACCAGTGATATACAGGGGGTGGAGACCCAGTACTTC.